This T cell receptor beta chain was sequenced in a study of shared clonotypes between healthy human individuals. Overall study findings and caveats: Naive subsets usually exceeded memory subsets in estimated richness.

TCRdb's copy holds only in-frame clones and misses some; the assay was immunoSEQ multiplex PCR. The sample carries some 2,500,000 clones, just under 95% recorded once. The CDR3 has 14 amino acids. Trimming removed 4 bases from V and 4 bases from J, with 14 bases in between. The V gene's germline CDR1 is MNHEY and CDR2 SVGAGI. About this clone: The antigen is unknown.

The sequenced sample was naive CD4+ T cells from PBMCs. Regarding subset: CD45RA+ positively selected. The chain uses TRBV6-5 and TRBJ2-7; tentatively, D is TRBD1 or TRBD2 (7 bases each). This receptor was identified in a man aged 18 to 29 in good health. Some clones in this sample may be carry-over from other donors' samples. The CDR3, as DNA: TGTGCCAGCAGTTCGTACAGGGGAGGGTACGAGCAGTACTTC. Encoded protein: CASSSYRGGYEQYF.